This T cell receptor beta chain was obtained from a study of PD-1 blockade in mismatch repair-deficient tumors (dated by TCRdb to between 2016 and 2019). With respect to the entire study: Between late 2013 and late 2016, the trial enrolled approximately 90 consecutive patients with some eleven types of mismatch repair-deficient cancer, all of whom had received prior treatment and were progressing. Tumor-associated T cell clones in the peripheral blood of patients responding to PD-1 blockade were tracked using deep sequencing of TCR CDR3 regions. Overall study results and their limits: After pembrolizumab, tumor-resident clones, which were often undetectable in blood before treatment, expanded rapidly and then contracted, generally ahead of radiologic responses.

The CDR3 numbers 15 residues from cysteine through phenylalanine. CDR3 DNA only is kept here, 45 bases in frame from base 1. V lost 5 bases and J lost 6 bases; the stretch between them is 17 bases long. Sequences SGHTA (CDR1) and FQGNSA (CDR2) are obtained from the germline V gene. Library generation was performed with the immunoSEQ multiplex PCR assay. Entries here come from immuneACCESS through TCRdb and include only in-frame sequences with V and J called. Some clones fail to appear in such tables; in the studies checked, an unresolved V gene covers under half of the shortfall, and the cause of the remainder is unknown. Within this sample are under 50,000 clones, with 80% to 85% of them counted one time only. The ten largest account for around 0.99% of the sample. For every enrolled patient, mismatch repair deficiency was confirmed by either polymerase chain reaction or immunohistochemistry. A few patients who responded to pembrolizumab therapy underwent TCR sequencing. The phase II trial prospectively evaluated PD-1 blockade with pembrolizumab in advanced mismatch repair-deficient cancers, independent of tissue of origin. Serial peripheral blood T cell samples were collected before and at multiple times after starting PD-1 blockade. Blood sampling times were expressed in weeks after the first pembrolizumab dose.

As regards this clone: The antigen it recognizes is unknown. Base-call qualities are not available, and no considerably larger clone is one nucleotide away.

The sequence is built from TRBV7-2 and TRBJ2-1; perhaps TRBD1 is the D gene, with 6 bases matching. The source is an adult with mismatch repair-deficient cancer. The sequences come from PBMCs, collected approximately 9 months after starting pembrolizumab. The nucleotide sequence is given as TGTGCCAGCAGCCCACAAAATATCAGGGGCAATGAGCAGTTCTTC. It is translated as CASSPQNIRGNEQFF.